The source of this TCR beta chain is a study of vaccination and CD4 T cells after COVID-19. Looking at the study overall: No peptide, an HIV-1 Nef pool, or a CEFX pool was what each control culture received.

About this clonotype itself: The antigen is unknown.

Cultured CD4+ T-cell DNA underwent Oncomine TCR Beta short-read sequencing. From the PCR reads, TCRdb called clonotypes with MiXCR, one entry per CDR3 protein. The repertoire holds around 11,000 distinct CDR3 sequences, with about 26% as singletons. CDR3 length: 14 amino acids. V was cut by 2 bases and J by 3 bases, with 11 bases left in between. Germline V CDR1 and CDR2: SEHNR, FQNEAQ (reference sequence). Documented treatment: approximately nine-day PBMC culture with coronavirus spike peptide pools or control peptides (ViraFEST assay). Study conclusions and caveats: Sampling was limited to relatively few convalescent patients, with no early post-infection timepoints studied.

This chain joins TRBV7-9 and TRBJ2-7; maybe TRBD2 (5 bases). The sequence was collected from a human donor who had recovered from COVID-19. The source was CD4+ T cells from blood, cultured in vitro, collected after SARS-CoV-2 vaccination. The CDR3 sequence: CASSLSGRNYEQYF. CDR3 sequence (DNA): TGTGCCAGCAGCTTATCGGGGAGAAACTACGAGCAGTACTTC. Variable domain in full (rest from reference TRBV7-9 and TRBJ2-7): DTGVSQNPRHKITKRGQNVTFRCDPISEHNRLYWYRQTLGQGPEFLTYFQNEAQLEKSRLLSDRFSAERPKGSFSTLEIQRTEQGDSAMYLCASSLSGRNYEQYFGPGTRLTVT.